Listed here is a single T cell receptor (beta chain). The antigen it recognizes is unknown. There are no base qualities to consult, and no much larger clone falls within one base. TCRbeta CDR3 regions were amplified from genomic DNA by means of the immunoSEQ Assay, a bias-controlled multiplex PCR. Processing in the source paper ran as follows. The number of nucleated cells in each sample was estimated from the amplification of reference gene primers within the assay. To quantify the absolute abundance of each unique TCRbeta CDR3 rearrangement, sequence reads were collapsed and filtered. For each sample, productive Simpson clonality was calculated as the square root of Simpson's diversity index over productive rearrangements. TCRdb obtained this table from immuneACCESS and retained in-frame rearrangements with V and J assigned. These tables miss some clones; where compared with another copy, unresolved V genes account for less than half of the shortfall, and the remainder is unexplained. The DNA gave D and trimming, while V, J and clone size come from that table. This sample holds around 300,000 clones; roughly nine tenths were observed only once. Jointly, the top ten make up 1.5% to 2% of the sample.

In the prospective study, participants were about 18 to 95 years old, resided in fewer than 25 geographic areas of the United States, and were enrolled through a virtual design. To assign participants to cohorts, the prospective study relied on clinical history that participants themselves reported in a screening survey and a study questionnaire. For ImmuneRACE Cohort 3, a participant was defined as recovered based on two consecutive negative NP/OP PCR tests, clearance by a healthcare professional, or resolution of symptoms. In the prospective study, whole blood, serum and a nasopharyngeal or oropharyngeal swab were collected from each participant by mobile phlebotomists. Over an approximately 2-month period, participants in the prospective study had the option of providing additional blood draws and questionnaires. Blood samples from the prospective study were shipped frozen or at room temperature prior to DNA extraction.

The data stem from a study of blood T cell repertoires in COVID-19 (dated by TCRdb to the early 2020s). For context, the study as a whole: Collaborator samples came from the United States, Italy and Spain and covered acute and convalescent phases of COVID-19. Where available, HLA class I and class II types were obtained from metadata supplied by the sample provider rather than from assay-based typing. The prospective study material was composed of cDNA or gDNA derived from T cells, B-cell-depleted T cells, or PBMCs. A de-identified subject ID, COVID-19 status, age in years and sex were almost always included in the sample metadata. The repertoires were released in a freely available public database meant as a resource for research on the immune response to SARS-CoV-2. Samples came from the ongoing ImmuneRACE study (first 160 participants) plus 1,254 subjects from 6 global collaborators. Subjects who had been exposed to COVID-19, were actively infected with it, or had recovered from it provided the deeply sampled blood TCRbeta repertoires that made up the dataset.

The study at large found these results: How much clinical and demographic metadata was included differed by source and by participant, and the metadata was provided uncurated.

The germline V gene provides CDR1 MGHRA and CDR2 YSYEKL. Taken from cysteine to phenylalanine, the CDR3 has 17 residues. The sequence is cut down to CDR3 DNA, 51 bases in frame from base 1. For this chain, trimming is 0 bases at the V end and 2 bases at the J end, and the number of junction bases without a gene match is 5. Sequencing used PBMCs or T cells enriched from blood (not recorded which). This TCR was sampled from a woman aged 40 to 50 who had recovered from COVID-19. Recombination connected TRBV4-1 to TRBJ2-3, with 10 junctional bases fitting TRBD2. Read as DNA, the sequence is TGCGCCAGCAGCCAAGAAAAACTAGCGGGGTACACAGATACGCAGTATTTT. It is translated as CASSQEKLAGYTDTQYF.